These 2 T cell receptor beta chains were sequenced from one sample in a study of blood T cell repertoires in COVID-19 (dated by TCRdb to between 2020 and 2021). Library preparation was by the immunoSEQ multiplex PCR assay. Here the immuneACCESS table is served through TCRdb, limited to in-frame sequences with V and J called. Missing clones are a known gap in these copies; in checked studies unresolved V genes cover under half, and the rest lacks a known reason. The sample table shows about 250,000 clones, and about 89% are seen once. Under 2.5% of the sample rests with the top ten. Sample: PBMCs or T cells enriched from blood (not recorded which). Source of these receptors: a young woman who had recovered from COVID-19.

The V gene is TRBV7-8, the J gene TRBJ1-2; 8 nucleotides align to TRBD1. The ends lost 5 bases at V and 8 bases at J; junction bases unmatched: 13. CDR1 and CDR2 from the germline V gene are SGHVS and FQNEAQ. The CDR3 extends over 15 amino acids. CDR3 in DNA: TGTGCCAGCAGCAGTTTACCCGGGACAGGAAAAGGCTACACCTTC. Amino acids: CASSSLPGTGKGYTF. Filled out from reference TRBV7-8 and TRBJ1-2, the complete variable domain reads GAGVSQSPRYKVAKRGQDVALRCDPISGHVSLFWYQQALGQGPEFLTYFQNEAQLDKSGLPSDRFFAERPEGSVSTLKIQRTQQEDSAVYLCASSSLPGTGKGYTFGSGTRLTVV.

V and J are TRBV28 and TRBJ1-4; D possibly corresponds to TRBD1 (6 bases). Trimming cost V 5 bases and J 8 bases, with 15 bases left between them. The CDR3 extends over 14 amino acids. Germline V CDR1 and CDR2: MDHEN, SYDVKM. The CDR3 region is CASSDRDKLEKLFF. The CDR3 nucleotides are TGTGCCAGCAGTGACCGGGACAAATTGGAAAAACTGTTTTTT.